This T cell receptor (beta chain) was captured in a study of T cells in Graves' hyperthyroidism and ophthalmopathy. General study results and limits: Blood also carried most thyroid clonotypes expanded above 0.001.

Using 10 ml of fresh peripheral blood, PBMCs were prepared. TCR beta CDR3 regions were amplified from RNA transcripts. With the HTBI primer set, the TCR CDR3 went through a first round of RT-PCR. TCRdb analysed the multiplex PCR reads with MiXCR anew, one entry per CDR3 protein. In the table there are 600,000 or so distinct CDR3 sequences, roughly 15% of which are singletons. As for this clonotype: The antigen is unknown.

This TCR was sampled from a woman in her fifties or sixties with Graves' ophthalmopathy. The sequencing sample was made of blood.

The chain's CDR3 is CASSYVGGSTNDSDTQYF. In DNA form, the CDR3 reads TGTGCCAGCAGTTACGTCGGCGGCAGCACTAACGACTCAGATACGCAGTATTTT. This rearrangement joins TRBV6-5 to TRBJ2-3; D unresolved. This CDR3 spans 18 amino acids. With 2 bases removed from V and 4 bases from J, the gap between germline ends came to 22 bases. CDR1 and CDR2 (germline): MNHEY, SVGAGI.